This T cell receptor (beta chain) was profiled in a study of shared clonotypes between healthy human individuals. Overall study context: The people who gave samples were a couple of women and three men aged 18 to 49.

To note about this clone: What it binds is unknown.

Overall study results and limits: The generation probabilities recorded for non-shared clonotypes fell below those of clonotypes shared by all four donors.

V was pared by 3 bases and J by 0 bases, with 6 bases between. This CDR3 region has 13 residues. The germline V gene encodes CDR1 MDHEN and CDR2 SYDVKM. Researchers reported that CD8 memory united CD45RO+ cells with CCR7-negative CD45RA+ TemRA cells. The protocol was immunoSEQ multiplex PCR, while the TCRdb copy is restricted to in-frame clones and leaves out a portion. This sample has about 690,000 clones; roughly 91% occur once, and the top ten carry around a third. The gene calls are TRBV28 and TRBJ2-7, with no clear D. The TCR sequence derives from a man aged 18 to 30 in good health. Some clones in this sample may be carry-over from other donors' samples. The sample comprised memory CD8+ T cells from PBMCs. Indicated subset: CD45RO+ cells pooled with CCR7-negative TemRA cells. Here the CDR3 DNA reads TGTGCCAGCAGTTTGCTCTTCTCCTACGAGCAGTACTTC. This gives the protein CASSLLFSYEQYF. Variable domain in full (rest from reference TRBV28 and TRBJ2-7): DVKVTQSSRYLVKRTGEKVFLECVQDMDHENMFWYRQDPGLGLRLIYFSYDVKMKEKGDIPEGYSVSREKKERFSLILESASTNQTSMYLCASSLLFSYEQYFGPGTRLTVT.